This T cell receptor beta chain was recorded in a study of blood T cell repertoires in COVID-19. In the study overall: Sites in the United States, Italy and Spain provided acute and convalescent COVID-19 samples. T cells, B-cell-depleted T cells, or PBMCs supplied cDNA or gDNA.

Source study methods: The assay estimated nucleated cells by amplifying reference gene primers. Clones were sequenced by immunoSEQ multiplex PCR, and TCRdb holds only the in-frame ones, with some missing. V, J and clone size are taken as reported in that table, and D and trimming were inferred from the DNA itself. The data show about 120,000 clones, with roughly 80% seen just once and roughly 8.6% held by the top ten. CDR3 length: 11 residues. V lost 6 bases to trimming and J lost 9 bases, with 11 bases between them. Germline CDR1 reads MNHEY; CDR2 reads SVGAGI. The V gene is TRBV6-5, the J gene TRBJ2-5, with D possibly matching TRBD2 (6 bases). Sequencing was done on a sample of peripheral blood. The receptor was derived from a human donor in a cohort sampled during active COVID-19. In DNA form, the CDR3 reads TGTGCCAGCAGGACTAGATGGTCCCAGTACTTC. Its protein is CASRTRWSQYF.